These 27 T cell receptor beta chains were sequenced from one sample in a study of T cells in Graves' hyperthyroidism and ophthalmopathy (dated by TCRdb to between 2018 and 2021). Libraries were constructed by multiplex PCR. TCRdb names Illumina HiSeq 2000 as the instrument used. Amplification of TCR beta CDR3 regions was carried out from RNA transcripts. The TCR CDR3 was subjected to a first round of RT-PCR using the HTBI primer set and the Qiagen OneStep RT-PCR kit. Clones were called with MiXCR by TCRdb after fastp trimmed the public reads at Q25, and only in-frame beta chains were retained. Merged by CDR3 protein, the rows form single entries marked with the most common genes and DNA. This sample gives 660,000 or so distinct CDR3 sequences in total; 45% of them show up just once. The ten largest clones capture roughly 7.2% of the sample. Input material: peripheral blood or thyroid tissue (not recorded which). The receptor source for this set is an adult man with Graves' disease, either hyperthyroidism or ophthalmopathy (not recorded which).

Comment on this clonotype: This is likely a read error, given that the CDR3 carries no conserved phenylalanine or tryptophan at its end. This chain joins TRBV19 and TRBJ1-5; D is uncertain. This CDR3 contains 12 residues. The germline V gene encodes CDR1 LNHDA and CDR2 SQIVND (reference sequence). CDR3 in amino acids: CASGPLNQPQHL. Written as DNA, the CDR3 is TGTGCTAGTGGGCCGTTAAACCAGCCCCAGCATCTT.

This clonotype came up a few times. The chain links TRBV12-3 or TRBV12-4 to TRBJ2-7; TRBD1 matches at 12 bases. Unmatched junction bases numbered 6, after V lost 6 bases and J lost 3 bases. CDR3 length: 15 residues. The CDR3 bases are TGTGCCAGCAGCTGGGACAGGGGGCTAGTCTACGAGCAGTACTTC. It specifies CASSWDRGLVYEQYF.

The chain has TRBV10-3 and TRBJ1-1; D is unresolved. Germline V gene lookup returns CDR1 ENHRY and CDR2 SYGVKD. V lost 5 bases to trimming and J lost 3 bases, with 10 bases between them. This CDR3 comprises 13 residues. The CDR3 coding sequence is TGTGCCATCAGTTACTCGACTGACACTGAAGCTTTCTTT. This encodes CAISYSTDTEAFF.

For this clonotype: A much more abundant neighbour one base away suggests this may be a read error. V and J are TRBV13 and TRBJ1-2; D not certain. The CDR3 loop spans 12 amino acids. Trimming shortened V by 6 bases and J by 5 bases, and 10 bases separated the two germline ends. The V gene's germline CDR1 is PRHDT and CDR2 FYEKMQ (reference sequence). The CDR3 region is CASSVGRYGYTF. The CDR3 DNA is TGTGCCAGCAGTGTAGGCCGTTATGGCTACACCTTC.

V and J are TRBV20-1 and TRBJ2-5, with D possibly matching TRBD1 (5 bases). Germline V gene sequence: CDR1 DFQATT, CDR2 SNEGSKA (reference sequence). The CDR3 extends over 17 amino acids. Trimming left V 4 bases short and J 4 bases short, with 25 bases between. In nucleotides, the CDR3 is TGCAGTGCTAATCTTTGGGGCGTAGGAAGCCTCTCAGAGACCCAGTACTTC. Its protein product is CSANLWGVGSLSETQYF.

This clonotype was detected only a few times. The chain joins TRBV12-3 or TRBV12-4 to TRBJ1-2, with D tentatively TRBD1 (6 bases). V was pared by 6 bases and J by 0 bases, with 14 bases between. The CDR3 is 15 residues long. The CDR3 nucleotides read TGTGCCAGCAGGGCCAGCGGGGGGCCTAACTATGGCTACACCTTC. Its translation is CASRASGGPNYGYTF.

The CDR3 DNA sequence: TGTGCCAGCAGCTTGAACACAGGGAACACCGGGGAGCTGTTTTTT. Its protein product is CASSLNTGNTGELFF. This sequence joins TRBV7-6 and TRBJ2-2; TRBD1 is a possible D gene (5 bases). Germline values: CDR1 SGHVS, CDR2 FNYEAQ. The CDR3 covers 15 residues. V was cut by 3 bases and J by 1 base, with 9 bases left in between. The full variable domain, in which reference TRBV7-6 and TRBJ2-2 provide the parts outside the CDR3, is GAGVSQSPRYKVTKRGQDVALRCDPISGHVSLYWYRQALGQGPEFLTYFNYEAQQDKSGLPNDRFSAERPEGSISTLTIQRTEQRDSAMYRCASSLNTGNTGELFFGEGSRLTVL.

The rearrangement uses TRBV2 and TRBJ1-5; D ambiguous. Germline CDR1 reads SNHLY; CDR2 reads FYNNEI. The CDR3 covers 14 residues. V was clipped by 8 bases and J by 2 bases, with 13 bases between them. The CDR3 coding sequence is TGTGCCAGCCAGACCGGTGCGGGCAATCAGCCCCAGCATTTT. As protein: CASQTGAGNQPQHF.

About this clonotype itself: Compared with germline, one end of the junction differs, possibly owing to a read error. The chain carries TRBV10-3 and TRBJ1-1; D is possibly TRBD1 (5 bases). This CDR3 comprises 15 residues. Germline loops: CDR1 ENHRY, CDR2 SYGVKD. The CDR3 DNA follows: TGTGCCAGCAGTTCCCCGGCAGGGTCGAACACTGAAGCTTTCTTT. The encoded protein is CASSSPAGSNTEAFF.

V usage is TRBV20-1 and J usage is TRBJ2-5; D is uncertain. Trimming removed 3 bases at V and 10 bases at J, with 6 bases between. The CDR3 contains 9 residues. Germline assignment: CDR1 DFQATT and CDR2 SNEGSKA (reference sequence). CDR3 bases: TGCAGTGCTAGTGGAGACCAGTACTTC. Residues: CSASGDQYF.

The gene calls are TRBV7-9 and TRBJ2-7; no reliable D call. Trimming left V 5 bases short and J 8 bases short, with 16 bases between. CDR1 SEHNR and CDR2 FQNEAQ come from the germline V gene (reference sequence). The CDR3 length is 13 residues. The CDR3 DNA sequence: TGTGCCAGCAGCAGACCCCCCCCTTACAAGCAGTACTTC. Translated: CASSRPPPYKQYF.

The J gene is TRBJ1-1, the V gene TRBV10-3; D ambiguous. V was pared by 1 base and J by 4 bases, with 10 bases between. The CDR3 runs to 14 residues. Germline-derived CDR1 and CDR2 are ENHRY and SYGVKD. CDR3 DNA sequence: TGTGCCATCAGTGAGTTTCCCCTCCCCACTGAAGCTTTCTTT. Protein: CAISEFPLPTEAFF.

Remarks on this clonotype: A junction boundary mismatches the germline segment, possibly from a read error. The chain has TRBV7-3 and TRBJ1-1; D uncertain. The V gene's germline CDR1 is SGHTA and CDR2 FQGTGA. The CDR3 sequence is 16 residues long. CDR3 loop: CASSQVSKSMNTEAFF. The CDR3, as DNA: TGCGCCAGCAGCCAAGTCAGCAAGAGCATGAACACTGAAGCTTTCTTT.

The gene calls are TRBV2 and TRBJ2-1; possibly TRBD1 or TRBD2 for D (5 bases each). This CDR3 spans 15 amino acids. CDR1 is SNHLY, CDR2 FYNNEI, per germline. Trimming cost V 4 bases and J 0 bases, with 10 bases left between them. As DNA, the CDR3 is TGTGCCAGCAGTGGGGGGTCAGGCTCCTACAATGAGCAGTTCTTC. This encodes CASSGGSGSYNEQFF.

This clonotype was seen many times. The rearrangement links TRBV15 to TRBJ1-5; 7 bases are a match to TRBD1. J gave up 6 bases and V 0 bases, and 11 bases lay outside the gene matches. The CDR3 totals 17 residues. Germline V lookup: CDR1 LNHNV, CDR2 YYDKDF (reference sequence). The CDR3: CATSRDRWQGDRQPQHF. For the CDR3, the DNA is TGTGCCACCAGCAGAGATCGGTGGCAGGGGGATCGTCAGCCCCAGCATTTT. Combining the CDR3 with reference TRBV15 and TRBJ1-5 gives the whole variable domain DAMVIQNPRYQVTQFGKPVTLSCSQTLNHNVMYWYQQKSSQAPKLLFHYYDKDFNNEADTPDNFQSRRPNTSFCFLDIRSPGLGDTAMYLCATSRDRWQGDRQPQHFGDGTRLSIL.

There are many counts of this clonotype. Written as DNA, the CDR3 is TGTGCCATCAGTGGTCTAGGGAACACTGAAGCTTTCTTT. Protein: CAISGLGNTEAFF. The V call is TRBV10-3, the J call TRBJ1-1; the D is unclear. Looked up from germline, CDR1 is ENHRY and CDR2 is SYGVKD. CDR3 size: 13 residues. The ends were cut back, 4 bases at V and 1 base at J, with 7 bases in the middle.

This clonotype was found many times. This CDR3 reads CASTQTDLEAFF. As DNA, the CDR3 is TGTGCCAGCACCCAGACAGACCTTGAAGCTTTCTTT. The chain carries TRBV2 and TRBJ1-1, with TRBD1 as a possible D gene (5 bases). Germline CDR1 and CDR2: SNHLY and FYNNEI. V lost 7 bases, J lost 7 bases, and 13 bases lay in between. The CDR3 spans 12 residues. The full variable domain, rest sourced from reference TRBV2 and TRBJ1-1, is EPEVTQTPSHQVTQMGQEVILRCVPISNHLYFYWYRQILGQKVEFLVSFYNNEISEKSEIFDDQFSVERPDGSNFTLKIRSTKLEDSAMYFCASTQTDLEAFFGQGTRLTVV.

The table lists this clonotype with many counts. The chain carries TRBV29-1 and TRBJ1-4, with TRBD1 identical over 8 bases. The CDR3 length is 14 residues. V lost 7 bases and J lost 3; bases outside the gene matches: 7. Germline lookup yields CDR1 SQVTM and CDR2 ANQGSEA. The CDR3 DNA reads TGCAGCGCGCCGGACAGGGTCCCTAATGAAAAACTGTTTTTT. It yields the protein CSAPDRVPNEKLFF.

The chain combines TRBV12-3 or TRBV12-4 with TRBJ2-2; 10 bases are shared with TRBD2. The CDR3 totals 16 residues. Trimming removed 6 bases from V and 7 bases from J; junction bases left unmatched: 11. The CDR3 DNA sequence: TGTGCCAGCAGGTCAAATAGCGGGGGGCCTCTCGGGGAGCTGTTTTTT. It encodes CASRSNSGGPLGELFF.

The chain employs TRBV24-1 and TRBJ2-5; TRBD2 aligns across 10 bases. This CDR3 is built from 15 residues. Trimming took 3 bases from V and 2 from J; bases not matched to a gene: 2. Germline V gene sequence: CDR1 KGHDR, CDR2 SFDVKD. The CDR3 DNA reads TGTGCCACCAGTGATGTAGCGGGGGGACAAGAGACCCAGTACTTC. Residues: CATSDVAGGQETQYF.

Concerning this clonotype itself: Given the absence of the conserved phenylalanine or tryptophan at the CDR3 end, a read error is likely. Because the CDR3's place on the DNA is in doubt, the DNA is left out and the CDR3 is given as listed by TCRdb. This sequence joins TRBV19 and TRBJ1-1; the table names TRBD1, a call not compared with the DNA. Germline V lookup: CDR1 LNHDA, CDR2 SQIVND (reference sequence). The CDR3 sequence runs 9 residues, both termini included. The CDR3 spells CASSMGQFS.

This clonotype was detected a few times. CDR3 DNA: TGTGCCACCAGTGATCCTTACAGGGCCCCCCGAAACACCGGGGAGCTGTTTTTT. Amino acids: CATSDPYRAPRNTGELFF. V usage is TRBV24-1 and J usage is TRBJ2-2; D possibly corresponds to TRBD1 (6 bases). Trimming removed 3 bases at V and 2 bases at J, with 18 bases between. This CDR3 spans 18 amino acids. Germline V gene lookup returns CDR1 KGHDR and CDR2 SFDVKD.

The rearrangement uses TRBV24-1 and TRBJ1-5, with D possibly being TRBD1 (6 bases). The V end lost 5 bases, the J end lost 1 base, and 14 bases lay between the germline ends. Germline V gene data show CDR1 as KGHDR and CDR2 as SFDVKD. The CDR3 extends over 16 amino acids. The CDR3 sequence is CATSGTTGLSNQPQHF. The CDR3 bases are TGTGCCACCAGTGGAACGACAGGCTTGAGCAATCAGCCCCAGCATTTT.

A few counts support this clonotype. The rearrangement joins TRBV7-2 to TRBJ1-4; unclear D gene. Per germline, CDR1 SGHTA and CDR2 FQGNSA. V was clipped by 5 bases and J by 6 bases, with 25 bases between them. CDR3 length equals 18 residues. CDR3 region: CASSPIPWSRGLHEKLFF. The CDR3 DNA sequence: TGTGCCAGCAGCCCTATACCGTGGTCGCGGGGTTTGCATGAAAAACTGTTTTTT.

V and J are TRBV9 and TRBJ1-1; 9 positions match TRBD1. Germline lookup yields CDR1 SGDLS and CDR2 YYNGEE. The ends lost 3 bases at V and 6 bases at J; junction bases unmatched: 9. There are 15 residues in the CDR3. The DNA of the CDR3 is TGTGCCAGCAGCGAGAGCCGACAGGGGGGTGCTGAAGCTTTCTTT. Protein: CASSESRQGGAEAFF.

This clonotype was seen many times. V and J are TRBV11-2 and TRBJ1-4; D unclear. V was cut by 3 bases and J by 4 bases, with 12 bases left in between. The CDR3 totals 15 residues. The germline V gene encodes CDR1 SGHAT and CDR2 FQNNGV. The CDR3 bases are TGTGCCAGCAGCTTGGGAGACCGAAGTAATGAAAAACTGTTTTTT. Translating gives CASSLGDRSNEKLFF.

This clonotype appeared a few times. The J gene is TRBJ1-1, the V gene TRBV7-9; D is ambiguous. Germline values: CDR1 SEHNR, CDR2 FQNEAQ (reference sequence). The CDR3 is made up of 14 amino acids. With 2 bases removed from V and 1 base from J, the gap between germline ends came to 8 bases. Written as DNA, the CDR3 is TGTGCCAGCAGCTTAAGCGTACAGAACACTGAAGCTTTCTTT. Translating it yields CASSLSVQNTEAFF.